Listed below are T cell receptor beta chains from one sample, sequenced in a study of OX40 agonist ivuxolimab in advanced cancers. Method: immunoSEQ multiplex PCR; TCRdb's copy keeps in-frame clones and lacks some. The table records under 110,000 clones, 90% of them present only once. The specimen comprised CD4+ or CD8+ T cells sorted from blood, sampled in a trial of the OX40 agonist ivuxolimab. The receptors were sampled from an adult with an advanced solid tumor such as melanoma, head and neck, liver or kidney cancer. Each CDR3 is given with its conserved first and last residue. The D gene is left open where the match is weak. The size field is filled for only some rows; it gives once, few, many or a size class.

j_call: TRBJ1-6; d_call: .; v_call: TRBV6-1; clone_size: once; cdr3_nt: TGTGCCAGCAGTGACCTAAGGGCCTCACCCCTCCACTTT; cdr3_aa: CASSDLRASPLHF
j_call: TRBJ2-5; d_call: .; v_call: TRBV5-5; clone_size: .; cdr3_nt: TGTGCCAGCAGCCAACAGGGAGGGGAAGAGACCCAGTACTTC; cdr3_aa: CASSQQGGEETQYF
j_call: TRBJ1-2; d_call: .; v_call: TRBV6-5; clone_size: few; cdr3_nt: TGTGCCAGCAGTTACTCGAACAGGGACTATGGCTACACCTTC; cdr3_aa: CASSYSNRDYGYTF
j_call: TRBJ2-3; d_call: TRBD1; v_call: TRBV18; clone_size: once; cdr3_nt: TGTGCCAGCTCGAAGGACAGGGCTAGCACAGATACGCAGTATTTT; cdr3_aa: CASSKDRASTDTQYF
j_call: TRBJ1-4; d_call: .; v_call: TRBV7-8; clone_size: once; cdr3_nt: TGTGCCAGCTGGGATGGAAAACTGTTTTTT; cdr3_aa: CASWDGKLFF
j_call: TRBJ2-3; d_call: .; v_call: TRBV7-9; clone_size: .; cdr3_nt: TGTGCCAGCAGCCTCAGTCCCGCCCAGGGTTTGCGCACAGATACGCAGTATTTT; cdr3_aa: CASSLSPAQGLRTDTQYF
j_call: TRBJ1-1; d_call: .; v_call: TRBV6-4; clone_size: .; cdr3_nt: TGTGCCAGCAGTGACTCTCTCGCCTCTGAAGCTTTCTTT; cdr3_aa: CASSDSLASEAFF
j_call: TRBJ2-3; d_call: TRBD1; v_call: TRBV9; clone_size: .; cdr3_nt: TGTGCCAGCAGCGACCCGGGACAGGGACGGGCAGATACGCAGTATTTT; cdr3_aa: CASSDPGQGRADTQYF
j_call: TRBJ1-1; d_call: .; v_call: TRBV28; clone_size: .; cdr3_nt: TGTGCCAGCAGTGTAGAAGGGCTTGGGGACACTGAAGCTTTCTTT; cdr3_aa: CASSVEGLGDTEAFF
j_call: TRBJ2-1; d_call: .; v_call: TRBV5-4; clone_size: .; cdr3_nt: TGTGCCAGCAGCTCCCGGGACGTACTGTTCTTC; cdr3_aa: CASSSRDVLFF
j_call: TRBJ2-5; d_call: .; v_call: TRBV7-9; clone_size: .; cdr3_nt: TGTGCCAGCAGCCCGAGTGTCAGGTCGGGGACCCAGTACTTC; cdr3_aa: CASSPSVRSGTQYF
j_call: TRBJ1-2; d_call: .; v_call: TRBV5-1; clone_size: .; cdr3_nt: TGCGCCAGCAGCGGGGGACTCAATTACTATGGCTACACCTTC; cdr3_aa: CASSGGLNYYGYTF
j_call: TRBJ2-3; d_call: .; v_call: TRBV5-1; clone_size: .; cdr3_nt: TGCGCCAGCAGCTTGGCAAGGAGTCCACTAAGCACAGATACGCAGTATTTT; cdr3_aa: CASSLARSPLSTDTQYF
j_call: TRBJ2-2; d_call: .; v_call: TRBV5-5; clone_size: .; cdr3_nt: TGTGCCAGCAGCTTTGGGTCCAGGGGGAACACCGGGGAGCTGTTTTTT; cdr3_aa: CASSFGSRGNTGELFF
j_call: TRBJ2-3; d_call: .; v_call: TRBV29-1; clone_size: .; cdr3_nt: TGCAGCGTTGGGGGGGTAGGGGCAATTAGGGATACGCAGTATTTT; cdr3_aa: CSVGGVGAIRDTQYF
j_call: TRBJ1-2; d_call: .; v_call: TRBV5-5; clone_size: .; cdr3_nt: TGTGCCAGCAGCTCTAACGTGGACCGCTATGGCTACACCTTC; cdr3_aa: CASSSNVDRYGYTF
j_call: TRBJ2-7; d_call: TRBD1; v_call: TRBV5-1; clone_size: .; cdr3_nt: TGCGCCAGCAGCCGACAGGGCGAGCAGTACTTC; cdr3_aa: CASSRQGEQYF
j_call: TRBJ2-1; d_call: .; v_call: TRBV27; clone_size: .; cdr3_nt: TGTGCCAGCAGTCTAATGGGGGGGGGCCGTAATGAGCAGTTCTTC; cdr3_aa: CASSLMGGGRNEQFF
j_call: TRBJ2-6; d_call: .; v_call: TRBV27; clone_size: once; cdr3_nt: TGTGCCAGCAGTTTGTACTCAGGGTCTGGGGCCAACGTCCTGACTTTC; cdr3_aa: CASSLYSGSGANVLTF
j_call: TRBJ2-2; d_call: TRBD2; v_call: TRBV4-3; clone_size: .; cdr3_nt: TGCGCCAGCAGCTCAAAACCCCTAACTAGCGGGGGGAGAAACACCGGGGAGCTGTTTTTT; cdr3_aa: CASSSKPLTSGGRNTGELFF
j_call: TRBJ2-6; d_call: .; v_call: TRBV10-2; clone_size: once; cdr3_nt: TGCGCCAGCAGGACGTCTAGCAACGTCCTGACTTTC; cdr3_aa: CASRTSSNVLTF
j_call: TRBJ1-1; d_call: TRBD1; v_call: TRBV7-2; clone_size: .; cdr3_nt: TGTGCCAGCAGCTCGACAGGGGTAAACACTGAAGCTTTCTTT; cdr3_aa: CASSSTGVNTEAFF
j_call: TRBJ1-2; d_call: .; v_call: TRBV28; clone_size: .; cdr3_nt: TGTGCCAGCTATAACAGAGGGGGGAGGTATGGCTACACCTTC; cdr3_aa: CASYNRGGRYGYTF
j_call: TRBJ2-5; d_call: .; v_call: TRBV5-1; clone_size: .; cdr3_nt: TGCGCCAGCAGCTTGGGGGCACAGCAAGAGACCCAGTACTTC; cdr3_aa: CASSLGAQQETQYF
j_call: TRBJ1-2; d_call: .; v_call: TRBV7-9; clone_size: .; cdr3_nt: TGTGCCAGCAGCTCAGATCGTGGCTACACCTTC; cdr3_aa: CASSSDRGYTF
j_call: TRBJ1-2; d_call: .; v_call: TRBV7-9; clone_size: .; cdr3_nt: TGTGCCAGCGGCATAGACAGCCCCTATGGCTACACCTTC; cdr3_aa: CASGIDSPYGYTF
j_call: TRBJ1-2; d_call: .; v_call: TRBV5-6; clone_size: .; cdr3_nt: TGTGCCAGCAGCTTGCGGTCCTCTTCTAACTATGGCTACACCTTC; cdr3_aa: CASSLRSSSNYGYTF
j_call: TRBJ2-3; d_call: TRBD1; v_call: TRBV6-6; clone_size: .; cdr3_nt: TGTGCCAGCTCCTGGGCTGACAGGGGGCAAGATACGCAGTATTTT; cdr3_aa: CASSWADRGQDTQYF
j_call: TRBJ1-4; d_call: .; v_call: TRBV7-6; clone_size: .; cdr3_nt: TGTGCCAGCAGCCAATTTGTGACTAATGAAAAACTGTTTTTT; cdr3_aa: CASSQFVTNEKLFF
j_call: TRBJ1-2; d_call: TRBD1; v_call: TRBV10-3; clone_size: .; cdr3_nt: TGTGCCATCAGTGTGGGACAGGGGGCGTCCGGCTACACCTTC; cdr3_aa: CAISVGQGASGYTF
j_call: TRBJ1-5; d_call: .; v_call: TRBV30; clone_size: .; cdr3_nt: TGTGCCTGGAGTGTAGGGGTTAATCAGCCCCAGCATTTT; cdr3_aa: CAWSVGVNQPQHF
j_call: TRBJ1-1; d_call: .; v_call: TRBV30; clone_size: .; cdr3_nt: TGTGCCTGGGGGGGGATGAACACTGAAGCTTTCTTT; cdr3_aa: CAWGGMNTEAFF
j_call: TRBJ2-1; d_call: .; v_call: TRBV27; clone_size: .; cdr3_nt: TGTGCCAGCAGCCTGCAGGGTAAAAATGAGCAGTTCTTC; cdr3_aa: CASSLQGKNEQFF
j_call: TRBJ1-3; d_call: .; v_call: TRBV7-2; clone_size: .; cdr3_nt: TGTGCCAGCAGCGTAACCTTAGGCGGAGGAAACACCATATATTTT; cdr3_aa: CASSVTLGGGNTIYF
j_call: TRBJ1-4; d_call: .; v_call: TRBV29-1; clone_size: .; cdr3_nt: TGCAGCGCCGAAGGTGAAAAACTGTTTTTT; cdr3_aa: CSAEGEKLFF
j_call: TRBJ1-5; d_call: .; v_call: TRBV9; clone_size: .; cdr3_nt: TGTGCCAGCAGCGTAGGTCAGTCCAATCAGCCCCAGCATTTT; cdr3_aa: CASSVGQSNQPQHF
j_call: TRBJ2-2; d_call: .; v_call: TRBV28; clone_size: .; cdr3_nt: TGTGCCAGCAGTAAAACCGGGGAGCTGTTTTTT; cdr3_aa: CASSKTGELFF
j_call: TRBJ2-5; d_call: .; v_call: TRBV6-5; clone_size: .; cdr3_nt: TGTGCCAGCAGCGGACTAGGGGGGGCAGAGACCCAGTACTTC; cdr3_aa: CASSGLGGAETQYF
j_call: TRBJ2-7; d_call: .; v_call: TRBV5-6; clone_size: .; cdr3_nt: TGTGCCAGCAGCTTGGGGGCGCCCCTAGGCTCGGAGGACTACGAGCAGTACTTC; cdr3_aa: CASSLGAPLGSEDYEQYF
j_call: TRBJ1-2; d_call: .; v_call: TRBV11-2; clone_size: .; cdr3_nt: TGTGCCAGCAGCTTTAGGGGGGCGCTTGGCTACACCTTC; cdr3_aa: CASSFRGALGYTF
j_call: TRBJ1-2; d_call: TRBD1; v_call: TRBV30; clone_size: few; cdr3_nt: TGTGCCTGGAGAAGGGACAGACCCTTTGGCTACACCTTC; cdr3_aa: CAWRRDRPFGYTF
j_call: TRBJ1-5; d_call: TRBD1; v_call: TRBV19; clone_size: .; cdr3_nt: TGTGCCACCCAGACAGGGGGAAGGGATCAGCCCCAGCATTTT; cdr3_aa: CATQTGGRDQPQHF
j_call: TRBJ2-5; d_call: .; v_call: TRBV5-1; clone_size: .; cdr3_nt: TGCGCCAGCAGCTCCCGGGCCTTACGTTTGGAGACCCAGTACTTC; cdr3_aa: CASSSRALRLETQYF
j_call: TRBJ2-2; d_call: .; v_call: TRBV5-6; clone_size: .; cdr3_nt: TGTGCCAGCAGCTTGGCCGTGGGCGGAGGTGAGCTGTTTTTT; cdr3_aa: CASSLAVGGGELFF
j_call: TRBJ2-3; d_call: .; v_call: TRBV29-1; clone_size: .; cdr3_nt: TGCAGCGTTGAGGGCCAGCCACATACGCAGTATTTT; cdr3_aa: CSVEGQPHTQYF
j_call: TRBJ1-1; d_call: .; v_call: TRBV7-8; clone_size: .; cdr3_nt: TGTGCCAGCAGCTTACTCCAAGGCACTGAAGCTTTCTTT; cdr3_aa: CASSLLQGTEAFF
j_call: TRBJ1-4; d_call: .; v_call: TRBV6-5; clone_size: .; cdr3_nt: TGTGCCAGCAGTTACTCGAGTAGGGGGGGAGAAAAACTGTTTTTT; cdr3_aa: CASSYSSRGGEKLFF
j_call: TRBJ2-1; d_call: .; v_call: TRBV7-2; clone_size: .; cdr3_nt: TGTGCCAGCAGCTTAGGGTGGGGGGCGGTCTACAATGAGCAGTTCTTC; cdr3_aa: CASSLGWGAVYNEQFF
j_call: TRBJ2-1; d_call: TRBD1; v_call: TRBV5-6; clone_size: once; cdr3_nt: TGTGCCAGCAGTAGTACAGGGGTCTCCTACAATGAGCAGTTCTTC; cdr3_aa: CASSSTGVSYNEQFF
j_call: TRBJ2-3; d_call: TRBD2; v_call: TRBV7-2; clone_size: .; cdr3_nt: TGTGCCAGCAGCCCCCACGGGGGGGGTGGGGATACGCAGTATTTT; cdr3_aa: CASSPHGGGGDTQYF
j_call: TRBJ2-5; d_call: TRBD2; v_call: TRBV7-7; clone_size: .; cdr3_nt: TGTGCTAGCAGACCGGGACTAGCGGGGGCGCAAGAGACCCAGTACTTC; cdr3_aa: CASRPGLAGAQETQYF
j_call: TRBJ2-7; d_call: TRBD1; v_call: TRBV30; clone_size: .; cdr3_nt: TGTGCCTGGAGTGTTGGTGGGACAGGGAACTACGAGCAGTACTTC; cdr3_aa: CAWSVGGTGNYEQYF